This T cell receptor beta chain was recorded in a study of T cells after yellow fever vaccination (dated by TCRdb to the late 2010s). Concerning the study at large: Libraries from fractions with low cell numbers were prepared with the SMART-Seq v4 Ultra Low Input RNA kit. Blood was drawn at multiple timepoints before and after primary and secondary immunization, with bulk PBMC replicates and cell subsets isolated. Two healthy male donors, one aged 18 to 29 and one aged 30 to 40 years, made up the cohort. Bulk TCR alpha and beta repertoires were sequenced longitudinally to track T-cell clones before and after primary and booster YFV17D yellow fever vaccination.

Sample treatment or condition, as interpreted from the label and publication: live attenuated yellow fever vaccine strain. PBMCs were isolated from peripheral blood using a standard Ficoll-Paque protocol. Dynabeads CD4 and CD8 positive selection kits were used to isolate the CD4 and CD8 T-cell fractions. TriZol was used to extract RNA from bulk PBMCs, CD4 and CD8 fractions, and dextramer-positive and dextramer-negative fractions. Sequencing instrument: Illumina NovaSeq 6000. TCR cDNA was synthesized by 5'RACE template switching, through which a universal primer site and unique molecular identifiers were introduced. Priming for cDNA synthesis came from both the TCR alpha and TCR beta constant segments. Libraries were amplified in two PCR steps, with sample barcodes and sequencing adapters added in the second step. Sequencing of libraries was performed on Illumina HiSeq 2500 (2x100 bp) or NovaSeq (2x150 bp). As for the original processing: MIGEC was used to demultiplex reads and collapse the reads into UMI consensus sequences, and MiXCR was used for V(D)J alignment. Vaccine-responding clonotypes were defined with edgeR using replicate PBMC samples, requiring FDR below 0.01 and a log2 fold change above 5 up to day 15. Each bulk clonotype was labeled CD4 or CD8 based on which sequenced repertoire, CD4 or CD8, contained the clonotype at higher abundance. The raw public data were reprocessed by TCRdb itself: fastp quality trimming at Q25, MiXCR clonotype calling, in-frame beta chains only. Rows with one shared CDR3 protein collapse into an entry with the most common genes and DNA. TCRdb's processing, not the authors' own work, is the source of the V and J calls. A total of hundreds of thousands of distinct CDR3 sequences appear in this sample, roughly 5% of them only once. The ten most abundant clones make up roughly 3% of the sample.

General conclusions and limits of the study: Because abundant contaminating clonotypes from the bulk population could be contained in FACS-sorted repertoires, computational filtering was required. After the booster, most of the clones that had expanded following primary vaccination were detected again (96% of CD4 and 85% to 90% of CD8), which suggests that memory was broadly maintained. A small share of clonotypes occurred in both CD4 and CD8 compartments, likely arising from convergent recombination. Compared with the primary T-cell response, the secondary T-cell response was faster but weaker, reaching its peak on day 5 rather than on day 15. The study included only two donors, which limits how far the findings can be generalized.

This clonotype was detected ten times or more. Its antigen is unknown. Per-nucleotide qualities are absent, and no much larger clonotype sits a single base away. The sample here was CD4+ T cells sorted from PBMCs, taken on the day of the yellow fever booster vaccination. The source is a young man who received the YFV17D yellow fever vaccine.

The nucleotide sequence is TGCGCCAGCAGCCCTGGACAGGGGTTCTACGAGCAGTACTTC. Translation gives CASSPGQGFYEQYF. The rearrangement joined TRBV5-1 to TRBJ2-7, and 9 junction bases match TRBD1. Sequences SGHRS (CDR1) and YFSETQ (CDR2) are obtained from the germline V gene. Trimmed from V: 4 bases; trimmed from J: 3 bases; junction bases lacking a gene match: 5. The CDR3, from cysteine to phenylalanine, totals 14 residues. Only the CDR3 DNA is retained, 42 bases long and in frame from the first base. The full variable domain, with segments outside the CDR3 supplied by the reference TRBV5-1 and TRBJ2-7 proteins, appears as KAGVTQTPRYLIKTRGQQVTLSCSPISGHRSVSWYQQTPGQGLQFLFEYFSETQRNKGNFPGRFSGRQFSNSRSEMNVSTLELGDSALYLCASSPGQGFYEQYFGPGTRLTVT.